This T cell receptor (beta chain) originates from a study of shared clonotypes between healthy human individuals. The CDR3 has 12 residues. V lost 6 bases to trimming and J lost 1 base; unmatched junction nucleotides: 1. The germline CDR1 and CDR2 sequences are SQVTM and ANQGSEA. Only in-frame clones appear in the TCRdb table, and some are missing; sequencing was by immunoSEQ multiplex PCR. The sample has about 1 million clones; about 80% are singletons. The TCR was taken from a man between 18 and 35 years old in good health. Some clones in this sample may be carry-over from other donors' samples. The V and J genes are TRBV29-1 and TRBJ2-3; 7 bases align to TRBD1. The sequencing sample was made of memory CD4+ T cells from PBMCs. Subset reported: CD45RA-negative fraction. CDR3 residues: CSVDRRTDTQYF. As DNA, the CDR3 is TGCAGCGTGGACAGGCGCACAGATACGCAGTATTTT.